Below are 15 T cell receptor beta chains sequenced from a single sample in a study of T cell changes during pregnancy in multiple sclerosis. Libraries were prepared by immunoSEQ multiplex PCR; TCRdb keeps only in-frame clonotypes and omits some of them. Among fewer than 45,000 clones, approximately 89% were seen once, and the ten largest hold 0.7% to 0.85%. Sequenced here: CD4+ T cells from peripheral blood mononuclear cells, sampled after pregnancy. The receptors shown here come from a female donor in good health, enrolled as a control in a pregnancy study.

J is TRBJ2-7 and V is TRBV6-1; the D gene is possibly TRBD2 (5 bases). There are 15 residues in the CDR3. The germline gives CDR1 MNHNS, CDR2 SASEGT. Trimming stripped 8 bases from V and 6 bases from J, with 23 bases between. The CDR3 reads CASDSFGVGSGEQYF. The CDR3 region has the DNA TGTGCCAGCGACTCGTTCGGGGTGGGATCGGGCGAGCAGTACTTC.

This chain uses TRBV5-1 with TRBJ2-2, with 8 bases that match TRBD2. The CDR3 is 13 amino acids. Germline V CDR1 and CDR2: SGHRS, YFSETQ. The trim removed 3 bases at V and 5 bases at J, leaving 0 bases unmatched. CDR3 amino acids: CASSSGGTGELFF. The CDR3 DNA sequence: TGCGCCAGCAGCTCGGGGGGGACCGGGGAGCTGTTTTTT.

The rearrangement links TRBV7-8 to TRBJ2-5; 10 nucleotides align to TRBD2. CDR1 SGHVS and CDR2 FQNEAQ come from the germline V gene. Losses at the gene ends were 0 bases for V and 6 bases for J; bases not matched to a gene: 7. There are 16 residues in the CDR3. CDR3 bases: TGTGCCAGCAGCTTAGCTAGGCTAGCGGGGGTCCAGACCCAGTACTTC. Translated, it gives CASSLARLAGVQTQYF. Complete variable domain (other parts from reference TRBV7-8 and TRBJ2-5): GAGVSQSPRYKVAKRGQDVALRCDPISGHVSLFWYQQALGQGPEFLTYFQNEAQLDKSGLPSDRFFAERPEGSVSTLKIQRTQQEDSAVYLCASSLARLAGVQTQYFGPGTRLLVL.

The V call is TRBV30, the J call TRBJ1-1; tentative D call: TRBD1 (5 bases). V was clipped by 0 bases and J by 4 bases, with 12 bases between them. CDR3 length: 14 residues. In germline, CDR1 is GTSNPN, CDR2 SVGIG (reference sequence). In DNA, the CDR3 is TGTGCCTGGAGTGTAGGAGGGGCAGGCACTGAAGCTTTCTTT. As protein: CAWSVGGAGTEAFF.

This chain links TRBV6-1 with TRBJ1-6, with no clear D. Germline-derived CDR1 and CDR2 are MNHNS and SASEGT. The ends were cut back, 7 bases at V and 7 bases at J, with 11 bases in the middle. The CDR3 extends over 13 amino acids. This CDR3 is CASTISGNSPLHF. As DNA, the CDR3 is TGTGCCAGCACCATATCGGGGAATTCACCCCTCCACTTT.

This chain links TRBV7-2 with TRBJ1-1; TRBD1 agrees at 7 bases. This CDR3 contains 15 residues. V shed 5 bases, J shed 1 base, and the junction held 7 bases outside the gene matches. Germline V gene data show CDR1 as SGHTA and CDR2 as FQGNSA. DNA of the CDR3: TGTGCCAGCAGCAACCGGGACAGAGGGAACACTGAAGCTTTCTTT. It yields the protein CASSNRDRGNTEAFF.

The chain links TRBV6-1 to TRBJ2-7, with TRBD2 identical over 8 bases. The V gene end was trimmed by 3 bases and the J gene end by 3 bases; junction bases not matched to a gene: 4. From germline, CDR1 is MNHNS and CDR2 SASEGT. The CDR3 covers 14 residues. CDR3 in amino acids: CASSEAGGLYEQYF. The CDR3 coding sequence is TGTGCCAGCAGTGAGGCGGGGGGCCTCTACGAGCAGTACTTC.

This clone was observed a single time. The rearrangement joins TRBV27 to TRBJ1-5; 8 bases fit TRBD1. Germline V gene data show CDR1 as MNHEY and CDR2 as SMNVEV (reference sequence). J lost 6 bases, V lost 5 bases, and 6 bases had no gene match. The CDR3 runs 14 residues. The DNA for the CDR3 is TGTGCCAGCAGTCTTAGACAGGGGAGTCAGCCCCAGCATTTT. It is translated as CASSLRQGSQPQHF.

The J gene is TRBJ2-7, the V gene TRBV28, with TRBD1 identical over 10 bases. The CDR3 covers 15 residues. The germline CDR1 and CDR2 sequences are MDHEN and SYDVKM. V lost 5 bases, J lost 4 bases, and 8 bases stayed unmatched. CDR3 sequence: CASSTPGQGPYEQYF. The CDR3 coding sequence is TGTGCCAGCAGTACCCCGGGACAGGGGCCGTACGAGCAGTACTTC.

The genes are TRBV29-1 and TRBJ2-7; 12 positions agree with TRBD1. The CDR3 runs 17 residues. Germline V CDR1 and CDR2: SQVTM, ANQGSEA. J was trimmed by 3 bases and V by 5 bases; bases with no gene match: 14. The DNA for the CDR3 is TGCAGCGTTCGAGATACCGGGACAGGGGGCTCGGGCTACGAGCAGTACTTC. Residues: CSVRDTGTGGSGYEQYF.

The chain combines TRBV9 with TRBJ2-5; 8 nucleotides line up with TRBD2. Trimming took 2 bases from V and 1 from J; bases not matched to a gene: 7. Looked up from germline, CDR1 is SGDLS and CDR2 is YYNGEE. CDR3 length: 16 amino acids. The CDR3 loop is CASSVGASGSQETQYF. The DNA for the CDR3 is TGTGCCAGCAGCGTCGGGGCTAGCGGGTCCCAAGAGACCCAGTACTTC.

In its sample, this clone was seen once. This chain joins TRBV7-2 and TRBJ1-4; tentative D call: TRBD1 (6 bases). Germline CDR1 is SGHTA and CDR2 is FQGNSA. The CDR3 consists of 15 residues. The germline V and J ends were trimmed by 2 bases and 3 bases, with 10 bases remaining between them. CDR3 amino acids: CASSLRGHSNEKLFF. In DNA form, the CDR3 reads TGTGCCAGCAGCTTAAGGGGACACTCTAATGAAAAACTGTTTTTT.

In its sample, this clone ranks as large. The chain joins TRBV6-4 to TRBJ2-2; TRBD2 matches 8 bases. The V gene end was trimmed by 7 bases and the J gene end by 0 bases; junction bases not matched to a gene: 4. The CDR3 runs to 15 residues. The germline gives CDR1 MRHNA, CDR2 SNTAGT. Written as DNA, the CDR3 is TGTGCCAGCACCCCGACTAGCGCGAACACCGGGGAGCTGTTTTTT. Amino acids: CASTPTSANTGELFF.

The chain recombines TRBV28 with TRBJ2-5; the D gene is possibly TRBD2 (5 bases). Trimming pared 6 bases from V and 2 bases from J, leaving 19 bases between. This CDR3 comprises 16 residues. CDR1 and CDR2 from the germline V gene are MDHEN and SYDVKM. In DNA, the CDR3 is TGTGCCAGCAGGCCAAGGGCCGAAAGGAGGCAAGAGACCCAGTACTTC. Translating it yields CASRPRAERRQETQYF.

CDR3: CASSVRLATEAFF. The CDR3, as DNA: TGTGCCAGCAGCGTAAGATTGGCCACTGAAGCTTTCTTT. This chain links TRBV9 with TRBJ1-1; no definite D call. V lost 1 base and J lost 4, with 8 bases in between. This CDR3 has 13 amino acids. Germline CDR1 is SGDLS and CDR2 is YYNGEE.